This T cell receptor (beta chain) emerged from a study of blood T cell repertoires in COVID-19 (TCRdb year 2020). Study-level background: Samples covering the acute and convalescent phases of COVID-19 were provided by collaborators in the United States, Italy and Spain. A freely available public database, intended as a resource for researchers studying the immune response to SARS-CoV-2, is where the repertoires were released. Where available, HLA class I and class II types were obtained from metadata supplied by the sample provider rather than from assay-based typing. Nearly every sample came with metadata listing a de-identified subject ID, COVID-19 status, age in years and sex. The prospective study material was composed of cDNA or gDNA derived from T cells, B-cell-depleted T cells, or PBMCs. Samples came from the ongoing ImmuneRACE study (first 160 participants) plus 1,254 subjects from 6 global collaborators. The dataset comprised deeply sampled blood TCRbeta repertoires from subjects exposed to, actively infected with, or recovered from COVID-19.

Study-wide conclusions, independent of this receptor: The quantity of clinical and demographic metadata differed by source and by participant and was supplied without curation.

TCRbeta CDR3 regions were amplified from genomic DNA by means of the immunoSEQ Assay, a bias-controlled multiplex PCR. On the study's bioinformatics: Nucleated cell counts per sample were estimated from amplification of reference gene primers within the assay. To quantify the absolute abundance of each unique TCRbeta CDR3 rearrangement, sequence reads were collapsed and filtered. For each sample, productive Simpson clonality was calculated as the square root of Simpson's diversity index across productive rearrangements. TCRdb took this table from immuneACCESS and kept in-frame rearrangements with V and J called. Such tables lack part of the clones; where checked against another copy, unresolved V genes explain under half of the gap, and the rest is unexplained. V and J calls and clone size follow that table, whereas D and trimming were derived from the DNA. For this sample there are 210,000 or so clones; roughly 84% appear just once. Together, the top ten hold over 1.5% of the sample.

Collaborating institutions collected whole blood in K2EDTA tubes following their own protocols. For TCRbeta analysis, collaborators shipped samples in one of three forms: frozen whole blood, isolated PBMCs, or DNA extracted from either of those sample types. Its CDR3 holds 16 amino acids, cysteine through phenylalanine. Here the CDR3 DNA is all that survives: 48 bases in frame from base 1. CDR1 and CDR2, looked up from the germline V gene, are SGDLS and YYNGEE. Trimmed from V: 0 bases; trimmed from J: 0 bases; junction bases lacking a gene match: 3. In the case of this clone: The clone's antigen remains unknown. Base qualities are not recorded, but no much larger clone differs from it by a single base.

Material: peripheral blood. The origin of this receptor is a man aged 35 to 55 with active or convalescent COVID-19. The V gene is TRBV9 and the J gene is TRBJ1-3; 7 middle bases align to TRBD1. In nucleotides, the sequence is TGTGCCAGCAGCGTAGGGGGACAGAACTCTGGAAACACCATATATTTT. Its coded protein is CASSVGGQNSGNTIYF.